Below, one T cell receptor (beta chain) is given with its context. Its specific antigen is unknown. No quality values exist for individual bases; no much larger clone is one base distant. This specimen belongs to a study of T-cell reconstitution after alpha-beta-depleted transplantation in children listed by TCRdb under 2016. Notes on the research overall: Using TCR repertoire profiling, the study followed T-cell immune reconstitution in a quantitative way in children after TCRalphabeta/CD19-depleted allogeneic hematopoietic cell transplantation.

Receptor amplification or capture employed PCR. These reads were obtained on an Illumina HiSeq 2500. Molecular barcoding was employed in the preparation of TCR libraries, with unique molecular identifiers being used to normalize TCRbeta repertoire quantification. Through fastp at Q25 and MiXCR, TCRdb rebuilt clones from the public reads, retaining in-frame beta chains. Records with the same CDR3 protein are collapsed into one entry carrying the most frequent genes and DNA. This sample lists around 600,000 distinct CDR3 sequences; roughly a tenth were detected once. Of the sample, about 4% is held by the ten largest clones. V is pared back by 5 bases and J by 7 bases, with 9 bases lying between the germline termini. The germline V gene (reference sequence) yields LNHDA for CDR1 and SQIVND for CDR2. The CDR3 spans 12 residues, from the cysteine through the phenylalanine. Only the CDR3 DNA stays, 36 bases, in frame from base 1.

This specimen was PBMCs from the stem cell graft donor, taken from the stem cell graft. The TCR was taken from a human donor who donated a stem cell graft to a child with acute myeloid leukemia. The chain couples TRBV19 to TRBJ1-5; the D gene cannot be named for sure. The CDR3 here reads CASSDDTQPQHF. The DNA is as follows: TGTGCCAGTAGTGACGACACCCAGCCCCAGCATTTT.